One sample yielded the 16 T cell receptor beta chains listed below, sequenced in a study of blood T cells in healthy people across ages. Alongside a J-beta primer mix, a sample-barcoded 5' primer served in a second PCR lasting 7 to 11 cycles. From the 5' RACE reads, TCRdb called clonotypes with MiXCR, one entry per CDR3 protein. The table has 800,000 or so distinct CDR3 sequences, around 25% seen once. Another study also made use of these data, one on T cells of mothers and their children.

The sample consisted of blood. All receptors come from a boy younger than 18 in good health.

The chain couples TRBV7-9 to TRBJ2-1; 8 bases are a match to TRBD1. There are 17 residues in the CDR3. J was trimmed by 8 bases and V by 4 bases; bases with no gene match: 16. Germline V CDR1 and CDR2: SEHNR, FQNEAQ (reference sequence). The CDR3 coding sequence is TGTGCCAGCAGCTCTCTAGGTGGGACAGGCCTCCATTATGAGCAGTTCTTC. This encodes CASSSLGGTGLHYEQFF.

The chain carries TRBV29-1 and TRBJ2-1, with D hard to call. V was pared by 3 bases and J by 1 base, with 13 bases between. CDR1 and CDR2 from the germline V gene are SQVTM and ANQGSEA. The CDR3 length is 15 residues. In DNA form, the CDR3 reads TGCAGCGTTGAGGAAATGGAGTCGTCCTACAATGAGCAGTTCTTC. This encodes CSVEEMESSYNEQFF.

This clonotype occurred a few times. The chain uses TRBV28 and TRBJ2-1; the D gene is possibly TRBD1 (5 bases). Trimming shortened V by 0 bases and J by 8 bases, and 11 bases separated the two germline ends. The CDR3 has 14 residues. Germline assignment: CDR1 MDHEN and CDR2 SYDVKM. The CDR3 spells CASSLWQTDDEQFF. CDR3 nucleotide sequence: TGTGCCAGCAGTTTATGGCAGACAGACGATGAGCAGTTCTTC.

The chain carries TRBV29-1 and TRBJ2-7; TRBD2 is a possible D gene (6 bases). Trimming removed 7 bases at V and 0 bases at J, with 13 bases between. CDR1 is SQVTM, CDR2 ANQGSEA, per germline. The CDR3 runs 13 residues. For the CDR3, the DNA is TGCAGCGCGACTAGGGAGAGCTCCTACGAGCAGTACTTC. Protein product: CSATRESSYEQYF.

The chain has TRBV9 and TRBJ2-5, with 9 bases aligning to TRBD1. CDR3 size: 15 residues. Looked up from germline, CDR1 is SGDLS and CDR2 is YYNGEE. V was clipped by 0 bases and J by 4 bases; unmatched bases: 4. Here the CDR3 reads CASSVGGQGGETQYF. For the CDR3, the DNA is TGTGCCAGCAGCGTAGGGGGACAGGGCGGAGAGACCCAGTACTTC.

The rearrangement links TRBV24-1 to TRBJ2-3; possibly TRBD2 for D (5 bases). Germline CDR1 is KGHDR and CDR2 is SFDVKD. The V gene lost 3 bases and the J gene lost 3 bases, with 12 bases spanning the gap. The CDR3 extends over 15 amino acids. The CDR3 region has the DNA TGTGCCACCAGTGATAGGCGGGTTGTGACAGATACGCAGTATTTT. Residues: CATSDRRVVTDTQYF.

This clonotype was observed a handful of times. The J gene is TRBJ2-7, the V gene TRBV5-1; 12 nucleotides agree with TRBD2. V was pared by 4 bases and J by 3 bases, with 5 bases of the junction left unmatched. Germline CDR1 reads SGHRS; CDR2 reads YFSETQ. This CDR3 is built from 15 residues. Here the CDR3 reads CASSHTSGGHYEQYF. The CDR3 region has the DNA TGCGCCAGCAGCCATACTAGCGGGGGGCACTACGAGCAGTACTTC.

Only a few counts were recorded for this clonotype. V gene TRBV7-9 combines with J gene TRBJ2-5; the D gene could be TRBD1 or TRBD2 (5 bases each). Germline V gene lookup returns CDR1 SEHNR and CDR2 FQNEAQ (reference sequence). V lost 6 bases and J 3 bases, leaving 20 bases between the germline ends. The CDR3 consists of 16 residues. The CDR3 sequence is CASSFATPGPKETQYF. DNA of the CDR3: TGTGCCAGCAGTTTCGCCACACCGGGACCGAAAGAGACCCAGTACTTC.

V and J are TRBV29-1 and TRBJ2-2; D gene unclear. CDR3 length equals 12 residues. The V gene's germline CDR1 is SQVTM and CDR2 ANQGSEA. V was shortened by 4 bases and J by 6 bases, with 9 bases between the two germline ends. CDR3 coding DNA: TGCAGCGTTGTTCCTCCCTCCGGGGAGCTGTTTTTT. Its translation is CSVVPPSGELFF.

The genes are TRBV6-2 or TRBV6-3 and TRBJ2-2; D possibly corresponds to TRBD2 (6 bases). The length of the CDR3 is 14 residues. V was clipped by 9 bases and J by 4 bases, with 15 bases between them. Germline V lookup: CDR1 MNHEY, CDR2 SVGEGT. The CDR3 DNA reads TGTGCCAGTCTAGTCGGCGGGGCCACCGGGGAGCTGTTTTTT. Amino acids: CASLVGGATGELFF.

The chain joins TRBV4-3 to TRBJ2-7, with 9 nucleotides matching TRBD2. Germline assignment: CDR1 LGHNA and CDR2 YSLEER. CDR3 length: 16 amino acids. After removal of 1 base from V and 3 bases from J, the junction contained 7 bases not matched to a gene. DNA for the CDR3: TGCGCCAGCAGCCAAGCAGTAGCGGGGGTGCGCTACGAGCAGTACTTC. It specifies CASSQAVAGVRYEQYF.

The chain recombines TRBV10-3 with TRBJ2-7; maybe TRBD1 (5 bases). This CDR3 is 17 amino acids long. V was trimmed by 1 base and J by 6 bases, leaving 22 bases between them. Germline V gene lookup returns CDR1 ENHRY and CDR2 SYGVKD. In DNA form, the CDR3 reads TGTGCCATCAGTGAGTTTTCGGGCCAACCCAGGGATTCCGAGCAGTACTTC. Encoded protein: CAISEFSGQPRDSEQYF.

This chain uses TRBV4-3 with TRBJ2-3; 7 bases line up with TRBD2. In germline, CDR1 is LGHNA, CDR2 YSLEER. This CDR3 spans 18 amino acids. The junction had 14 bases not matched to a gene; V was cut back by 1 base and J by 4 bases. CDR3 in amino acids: CASSQGLAGVDVSDTQYF. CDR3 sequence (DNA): TGCGCCAGCAGCCAAGGACTGGCGGGGGTCGACGTATCAGATACGCAGTATTTT.

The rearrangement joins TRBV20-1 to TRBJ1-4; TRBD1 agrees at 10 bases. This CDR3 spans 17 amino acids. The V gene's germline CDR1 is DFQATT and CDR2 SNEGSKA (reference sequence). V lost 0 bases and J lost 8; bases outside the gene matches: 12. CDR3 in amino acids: CSARDHGRDRGLEKLFF. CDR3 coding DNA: TGCAGTGCTAGAGACCACGGCCGGGACAGGGGTTTGGAAAAACTGTTTTTT.

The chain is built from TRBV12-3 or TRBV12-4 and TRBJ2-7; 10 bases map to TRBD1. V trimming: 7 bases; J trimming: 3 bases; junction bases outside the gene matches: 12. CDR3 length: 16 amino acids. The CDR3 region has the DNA TGTGCCAGCACCACGCCCGGACAGGGGGTAGGCTACGAGCAGTACTTC. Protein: CASTTPGQGVGYEQYF.

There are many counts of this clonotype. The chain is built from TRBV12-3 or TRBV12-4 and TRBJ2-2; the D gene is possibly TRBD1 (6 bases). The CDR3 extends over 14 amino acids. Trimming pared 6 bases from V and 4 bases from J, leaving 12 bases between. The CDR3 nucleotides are TGTGCCAGCAGCCCGGGACACTCCACCGGGGAGCTGTTTTTT. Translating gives CASSPGHSTGELFF.